Listed below are T cell receptor beta chains from one sample, sequenced in a study of blood T cell repertoires in COVID-19. Sequencing was performed with immunoSEQ multiplex PCR; in TCRdb, only in-frame clones are kept and a portion is missing. This sample has 120,000 or so clones, with around nine tenths found just once. Source material: peripheral blood. The source of these receptors is a human donor in a cohort sampled during active COVID-19. The CDR3 runs from the conserved cysteine through the conserved F or W. D genes are given only for firm matches. Rows may omit the clone size; those that give it use once, few, many or a size class.

cdr3_length d_call clone_size j_call v_call cdr3_nt cdr3_aa
15 TRBD2 NA TRBJ2-1 TRBV5-1 TGCGCCAGCAGCTTGGGGGCGGGAGAGTACAATGAGCAGTTCTTC CASSLGAGEYNEQFF
13 NA NA TRBJ1-4 TRBV5-1 TGCGCCAGCCGGTTCGCAACTAATGAAAAACTGTTTTTT CASRFATNEKLFF
16 TRBD1 many TRBJ2-3 TRBV27 TGTGCCAGCAGTTTACCCCCGGGACAGGGGGCAGATACGCAGTATTTT CASSLPPGQGADTQYF
15 NA NA TRBJ2-1 TRBV5-6 TGTGCCAGCAGCTTAGGGAGGACGACGGGGTATGAGCAGTTCTTC CASSLGRTTGYEQFF
14 NA NA TRBJ2-1 TRBV11-3 TGTGCCAGCAGCCCGGGCGGGCCCGGCAATGAGCAGTTCTTC CASSPGGPGNEQFF
17 TRBD2 once TRBJ2-7 TRBV5-4 TGTGCCAGCAGCTTGGCCAAATTAGCGGGGAATTCCTACGAGCAGTACTTC CASSLAKLAGNSYEQYF
11 NA NA TRBJ1-1 TRBV20-1 TGCAGTGCGGAAAGGGGCACTGAAGCTTTCTTT CSAERGTEAFF
15 NA NA TRBJ1-1 TRBV5-1 TGCGCCAGCAGTTCTGGGAGGGGCTTGAACACTGAAGCTTTCTTT CASSSGRGLNTEAFF
15 NA NA TRBJ1-4 TRBV1 TGCACCAGCAGCCAAGAGTTCATGGGCCCAGAAAAACTGTTTTTT CTSSQEFMGPEKLFF
15 NA few TRBJ2-1 TRBV6-1 TGTGCCAGCAGTGAACCTAGCGTCGGGTACAATGAGCAGTTCTTC CASSEPSVGYNEQFF
13 TRBD2 NA TRBJ2-1 TRBV29-1 TGCAGCGGATTTAGCGGGGGAAGAGATGAGCAGTTCTTC CSGFSGGRDEQFF
12 NA NA TRBJ1-2 TRBV10-3 TGTGCCATCAGTATAGATCTATCTGGCTACACCTTC CAISIDLSGYTF
21 TRBD1 NA TRBJ2-1 TRBV4-2 TGTGCCAGCAGCCAGGAGTTGGGGACAGGGAATTTGGGTTCGTACTACAATGAGCAGTTCTTC CASSQELGTGNLGSYYNEQFF
13 NA NA TRBJ1-2 TRBV3-1/TRBV3-2 TGTGCCAGCAGCCAAGGAACAGCCTATGGCTACACCTTC CASSQGTAYGYTF
15 TRBD2 NA TRBJ2-1 TRBV27 TGTGCCAGCAAAACCTGGACTAGCGGGAGTTACTTGCAGTTCTTC CASKTWTSGSYLQFF
14 NA NA TRBJ2-7 TRBV5-6 TGTGCCAGCAGCTTGCCACCGAGCTCCTACGAGCAGTACTTC CASSLPPSSYEQYF
14 TRBD2 NA TRBJ2-1 TRBV29-1 TGCAGCGTTGATCTGACTAGCGGCCGAGGGGAGCAGTTCTTC CSVDLTSGRGEQFF
19 NA NA TRBJ2-1 TRBV5-1 TGCGCCAGCCGCCGCGGGAACGTGGCTCAGGGTATATCCTACAATGAGCAGTTCTTC CASRRGNVAQGISYNEQFF
17 TRBD2 NA TRBJ2-2 TRBV5-4 TGTGCCAGTGGGGGGACTAGCGGGGCCGCGAACACCGGGGAGCTGTTTTTT CASGGTSGAANTGELFF
12 NA NA TRBJ2-7 TRBV2 TGTGCCAGCACTGGGGAGAGCTACGAGCAGTACTTC CASTGESYEQYF
14 NA NA TRBJ1-5 TRBV15 TGTGCCACCAGCAGATTTCAGGGAGGTCAGCCCCAGCATTTT CATSRFQGGQPQHF
14 TRBD2 NA TRBJ2-7 TRBV5-1 TGCGCCAGCAGCTTAGCGGGAGGGCTCCACGAGCAGTACTTC CASSLAGGLHEQYF
20 TRBD2 NA TRBJ2-1 TRBV18 TGTGCCAGCTCACCGGTCCTTGGAACAGGGCAGCTAGCGGGAGGATTTGAGCAGTTCTTC CASSPVLGTGQLAGGFEQFF
15 NA NA TRBJ2-7 TRBV11-2 TGTGCCAGCAGCTTAGAACCGGGACACAATTACGAGCAGTACTTC CASSLEPGHNYEQYF
16 TRBD2 NA TRBJ2-7 TRBV11-1 TGTGCCAGCAGCTTTATGGGCGGGAGCAGAAGCTACGAGCAGTACTTC CASSFMGGSRSYEQYF
15 NA NA TRBJ2-7 TRBV19 TGTGCCAGTAGTAGGTTGGGGGCGCGAGGGGACGAGCAGTACTTC CASSRLGARGDEQYF
14 TRBD1 NA TRBJ1-4 TRBV3-1/TRBV3-2 TGTGCCAGCAGCCAAAACAGGGGAGGAGAAAAACTGTTTTTT CASSQNRGGEKLFF
15 NA few TRBJ1-2 TRBV4-1 TGCGCCAGCAGCCAAGTGCGGGGTTCGAACTATGGCTACACCTTC CASSQVRGSNYGYTF
15 TRBD2 NA TRBJ2-7 TRBV18 TGTGCCAGCTCACCAGGCGGGGGGGCCTCCTACGAGCAGTACTTC CASSPGGGASYEQYF
15 NA NA TRBJ2-1 TRBV7-2 TGTGCCAGCAGCTTAGCTAGCGGAAGTCTCAATGAGCAGTTCTTC CASSLASGSLNEQFF
15 NA NA TRBJ2-5 TRBV6-5 TGTGCCAGCAGTCCCGAAGGGCGCGGGATGAGGACCCAGTACTTC CASSPEGRGMRTQYF
16 TRBD2 NA TRBJ2-3 TRBV7-7 TGTGCTAGCAGCTTAGAAATAGCGGGGGGCACAGATACGCAGTATTTT CASSLEIAGGTDTQYF